Sequencing of this T cell receptor beta chain was carried out in a study of prognosis after radiotherapy for stage I lung cancer. Study in general: The study enrolled 13 men and 5 or 6 women as patients, aged about 50 to 90 with a median of around 70 years. A few patients had distant metastases at a median of about seven months after radiotherapy, and 15 showed no significant progression. Radiotherapy: SBRT, 3 to 5 fractions, biologically effective dose at least 100 Gy.

The germline V gene has CDR1 SGHNT and CDR2 YYREEE (reference sequence). CDR3 size: 15 residues. V lost 6 bases to trimming and J lost 7 bases; unmatched junction nucleotides: 6. General study results and limits: Patients' TRBV and TRBJ gene usage reportedly differed by presence or absence of metastases.

About this clonotype itself: Antigen: not known.

With two-round multiplex PCR, TCR beta CDR3 sequences were amplified from genomic DNA. Specific primers for each TRBV and TRBJ gene were what first-round PCR used. TCRdb reprocessed the multiplex PCR reads via MiXCR and lists one record per CDR3 protein. The sample lists some 28,000 distinct CDR3 sequences; less than 35% were seen once. The input for sequencing was PBMCs, taken before or after stereotactic body radiation therapy (not recorded which). This receptor was obtained from a donor aged 50 or older with non-small cell lung cancer. This chain uses TRBV5-4 with TRBJ2-1; TRBD2 aligns across 14 bases. The CDR3 DNA is TGTGCCAGCAAACCGGGACTAGCGGGGGATAATGAGCAGTTCTTC. It yields the protein CASKPGLAGDNEQFF.